One sample yielded the 13 T cell receptor beta chains listed below, sequenced in a study of blood T cell repertoires in COVID-19. Data came from immunoSEQ multiplex PCR; TCRdb stores just in-frame clones and leaves some out. Counted here are more than 140,000 clones, around 84% occurring once; the ten biggest clones make up approximately 8.3%. Sequencing was performed on peripheral blood. These TCRs come from a woman aged 60-75 years with acute or convalescent COVID-19.

This clone was detected only a few times. This chain connects TRBV7-9 to TRBJ2-1, with TRBD2 identical over 12 bases. The CDR3 spans 19 residues. Trimming cost V 6 bases and J 0 bases; bases outside gene matches: 12. CDR1 and CDR2 (germline): SEHNR, FQNEAQ (reference sequence). The CDR3 loop reads CASRPRLAGVSSSYNEQFF. The CDR3 nucleotides are TGTGCCAGCAGGCCTCGACTAGCGGGGGTTTCTAGCTCCTACAATGAGCAGTTCTTC.

J is TRBJ1-4 and V is TRBV29-1; TRBD1 agrees at 8 bases. The CDR3 contains 17 residues. The trim removed 4 bases at V and 1 base at J, leaving 11 bases unmatched. The germline V gene has CDR1 SQVTM and CDR2 ANQGSEA. The CDR3 DNA reads TGCAGCGTTGCTTCAACAGGGGGTGATTTAACTAATGAAAAACTGTTTTTT. It translates to CSVASTGGDLTNEKLFF.

The gene calls are TRBV5-6 and TRBJ1-2; no firm D call. The CDR3 length is 13 residues. Trimming cost V 2 bases and J 4 bases, with 9 bases left between them. Germline V gene sequence: CDR1 SGHDT, CDR2 YYEEEE. In DNA form, the CDR3 reads TGTGCCAGCAGCTTATCCGGGAGCTATGGCTACACCTTC. Translated, it gives CASSLSGSYGYTF.

The V and J genes are TRBV5-6 and TRBJ1-2; 11 nucleotides match TRBD1. CDR1 is SGHDT, CDR2 YYEEEE, per germline. V trimming: 4 bases; J trimming: 3 bases; junction bases outside the gene matches: 5. CDR3 size: 15 residues. CDR3 nucleotides: TGTGCCAGCAGCCCGGACAGGGGGCGCGACTATGGCTACACCTTC. Translated: CASSPDRGRDYGYTF.

This clone showed up many times. The V call is TRBV11-2, the J call TRBJ2-3; 14 bases match TRBD2. In germline, CDR1 is SGHAT, CDR2 FQNNGV. V lost 5 bases to trimming and J lost 3 bases; unmatched junction nucleotides: 4. The CDR3 spans 16 residues. This CDR3 reads CASSHGLAGGTDTQYF. The CDR3 bases are TGTGCCAGCAGCCATGGACTAGCGGGGGGAACAGATACGCAGTATTTT.

The J gene is TRBJ2-7, the V gene TRBV29-1; TRBD1 aligns across 10 bases. Germline values: CDR1 SQVTM, CDR2 ANQGSEA. This CDR3 is built from 14 residues. V lost 7 bases, J lost 4 bases, and 10 bases stayed unmatched. The CDR3 here is CSALLGQGIYEQYF. In nucleotides, the CDR3 is TGCAGCGCTCTTCTGGGACAGGGGATATACGAGCAGTACTTC.

The chain recombines TRBV9 with TRBJ1-1; a weak D match, TRBD1 (5 bases). Germline-derived CDR1 and CDR2 are SGDLS and YYNGEE. Trimming shortened V by 1 base and J by 3 bases, and 13 bases separated the two germline ends. The CDR3 covers 15 residues. The CDR3 bases are TGTGCCAGCAGCGTACCCCAGGGCCCGGACACTGAAGCTTTCTTT. This encodes CASSVPQGPDTEAFF.

The chain couples TRBV30 to TRBJ2-1; 7 bases map to TRBD2. This CDR3 spans 17 amino acids. Germline loops: CDR1 GTSNPN, CDR2 SVGIG (reference sequence). V was pared by 0 bases and J by 3 bases, with 11 bases of the junction left unmatched. The CDR3 DNA reads TGTGCCTGGAGTGTAAAGTTTGGGACTACGGACTACAATGAGCAGTTCTTC. The encoded protein is CAWSVKFGTTDYNEQFF.

CDR3 amino acids: CATSVAGTGTETQYF. CDR3 bases: TGTGCCACCAGTGTCGCCGGGACTGGGACGGAGACCCAGTACTTC. The chain joins TRBV24-1 to TRBJ2-5, with D possibly being TRBD2 (6 bases). The germline V and J ends were trimmed by 5 bases and 5 bases, with 17 bases remaining between them. The germline V gene has CDR1 KGHDR and CDR2 SFDVKD. The CDR3 length is 15 residues.

The chain links TRBV28 to TRBJ2-1; perhaps TRBD1 as D (5 bases). The CDR3 has 12 amino acids. The germline V gene has CDR1 MDHEN and CDR2 SYDVKM. V was clipped by 4 bases and J by 8 bases, with 9 bases between them. This CDR3 reads CASSSGFHEQFF. The CDR3 region has the DNA TGTGCCAGCAGTTCAGGGTTCCATGAGCAGTTCTTC. The whole variable domain, filled in from reference TRBV28 and TRBJ2-1, reads DVKVTQSSRYLVKRTGEKVFLECVQDMDHENMFWYRQDPGLGLRLIYFSYDVKMKEKGDIPEGYSVSREKKERFSLILESASTNQTSMYLCASSSGFHEQFFGPGTRLTVL.

The chain employs TRBV4-1 and TRBJ2-5; weak D call: TRBD1 (5 bases). In germline, CDR1 is MGHRA, CDR2 YSYEKL. V was cut by 0 bases and J by 2 bases, with 7 bases left in between. The CDR3 covers 14 residues. CDR3 bases: TGCGCCAGCAGCCAAGAAGGGGTTCAAGAGACCCAGTACTTC. Its translation: CASSQEGVQETQYF.

The chain carries TRBV7-2 and TRBJ2-4; possible D gene TRBD1, 6 bases. The CDR3 length is 14 residues. The germline V gene encodes CDR1 SGHTA and CDR2 FQGNSA. The V and J ends lost 3 bases and 3 bases respectively, with 9 bases between them. The CDR3 is CASSFSGDKNIQYF. DNA for the CDR3: TGTGCCAGCAGCTTCTCAGGGGACAAAAACATTCAGTACTTC.

The chain carries TRBV6-5 and TRBJ2-1; TRBD2 might be the D (5 bases). In germline, CDR1 is MNHEY, CDR2 SVGAGI. The CDR3 is 15 residues long. Between the trimmed V and J ends, which lost 6 bases and 8 bases, there was a span of 20 bases. The CDR3 is CASSPRMRAVDEQFF. The CDR3 DNA reads as TGTGCCAGCAGCCCGAGAATGAGGGCTGTCGATGAGCAGTTCTTC.